One sample yielded the 19 T cell receptor beta chains listed below, sequenced in a study of regulatory T cells in long-lasting Graves disease. Both iRepertoire HTBI primers and Arm-PCR of CDR3 regions were used to build the TCR beta libraries. A single record per CDR3 protein comes from TCRdb applying MiXCR to the multiplex PCR reads. The repertoire includes 500,000 or so distinct CDR3 sequences, about 16% of them detected once, and 12% sits in the top ten. Described time point: newly diagnosed GD, antithyroid drugs for less than 3 months. Generation of the TCR library employed RNA extracted from PBMCs. The data also belong to a second study, concerning T cells in Graves' hyperthyroidism and ophthalmopathy.

Material: peripheral blood mononuclear cells (PBMCs), obtained at new diagnosis, from a patient treated with antithyroid drugs. The source is a man aged 35-49 years with Graves disease.

In this sample, this clonotype turned up a few times. The chain recombines TRBV24-1 with TRBJ2-3; TRBD2 aligns across 9 bases. CDR3 size: 17 residues. Unmatched junction bases numbered 10, after V lost 1 base and J lost 6 bases. Germline CDR1 is KGHDR and CDR2 is SFDVKD. The DNA for the CDR3 is TGTGCCACCAGTGATTTCATAAGCGGGAGGACCCAGGATACGCAGTATTTT. Its protein product is CATSDFISGRTQDTQYF.

Only one count was recorded for this clonotype. A read error may explain this, as a much larger clone is one base away. This rearrangement joins TRBV5-5 to TRBJ2-3; D remains ambiguous. CDR1 is SGHKS, CDR2 YYEKEE, per germline (reference sequence). The CDR3 runs to 14 residues. The CDR3 reads CAGSSTDITDTQYF. The CDR3 nucleotides are TGTGCCGGCAGCTCGACGGATATAACAGATACGCAGTATTTT.

This sequence joins TRBV19 and TRBJ2-1, with D unclear. Per germline, CDR1 LNHDA and CDR2 SQIVND (reference sequence). V lost 2 bases and J 11 bases, leaving 7 bases between the germline ends. The CDR3 runs to 11 residues. CDR3 sequence reads: CASSITAKQFF. The CDR3 nucleotides read TGTGCCAGTAGTATAACAGCTAAGCAGTTCTTC.

This clonotype was picked up many times. The chain couples TRBV6-5 to TRBJ2-5; possibly TRBD2 for D (6 bases). The germline gives CDR1 MNHEY, CDR2 SVGAGI. Trimming cost V 0 bases and J 5 bases, with 13 bases left between them. CDR3 length equals 15 residues. The CDR3 DNA is TGTGCCAGCAGTTACTCGATTACTAGCAAGGAGACCCAGTACTTC. This sequence encodes CASSYSITSKETQYF.

Many counts were recorded for this clonotype. The chain combines TRBV2 with TRBJ2-1; D could derive from TRBD1 or TRBD2 (6 bases each). V was cut by 5 bases and J by 0 bases, with 17 bases left in between. CDR3 length equals 17 residues. Germline CDR1 is SNHLY and CDR2 is FYNNEI. The DNA for the CDR3 is TGTGCCAGCAGTAGGTCGGGGGCAGCGAGCTCCTACAATGAGCAGTTCTTC. Residues: CASSRSGAASSYNEQFF. Full variable domain (outside the CDR3, taken from reference TRBV2 and TRBJ2-1): EPEVTQTPSHQVTQMGQEVILRCVPISNHLYFYWYRQILGQKVEFLVSFYNNEISEKSEIFDDQFSVERPDGSNFTLKIRSTKLEDSAMYFCASSRSGAASSYNEQFFGPGTRLTVL.

This clonotype showed up many times. The chain has TRBV20-1 and TRBJ1-1; D is unresolved. V dropped 3 bases and J dropped 8 bases, with 7 bases sitting between them. The CDR3 is 10 amino acids. CDR1 and CDR2 (germline): DFQATT, SNEGSKA (reference sequence). The CDR3 reads CSAREIEAFF. The CDR3 region has the DNA TGCAGTGCTAGGGAGATAGAAGCTTTCTTT.

This clonotype appeared a few times. J is TRBJ2-7 and V is TRBV6-1, with 9 bases fitting TRBD2. CDR1 and CDR2 from the germline V gene are MNHNS and SASEGT. The CDR3 covers 14 residues. Trimming removed 4 bases from V and 3 bases from J; junction bases left unmatched: 4. The CDR3 spells CASSGTSARYEQYF. Written as DNA, the CDR3 is TGTGCCAGCAGTGGGACTAGCGCCCGCTACGAGCAGTACTTC.

This clonotype has more than one count but fewer than ten. The chain joins TRBV5-1 to TRBJ2-7; 7 bases align to TRBD2. The CDR3 sequence is 15 residues long. The V and J ends lost 0 bases and 2 bases, in that order; junction bases with no gene match: 5. Germline V gives CDR1 SGHRS, CDR2 YFSETQ. CDR3 protein: CASSLDISGPYEQYF. The CDR3 DNA sequence: TGCGCCAGCAGCTTGGATATTAGCGGGCCCTACGAGCAGTACTTC.

Ten or more counts support this clonotype. This chain joins TRBV3-1 and TRBJ1-2; D not certain. From germline, CDR1 is LGHDT and CDR2 YNNKEL (reference sequence). V lost 0 bases and J 6 bases, leaving 14 bases between the germline ends. The CDR3 loop spans 15 amino acids. The CDR3 bases are TGTGCCAGCAGCCAAGATAAGGGTCCCGGCGATGGCTACACCTTC. This translates into CASSQDKGPGDGYTF.

This clonotype was counted a few times. The J gene is TRBJ2-2, the V gene TRBV20-1, with unresolved D. This CDR3 has 15 residues. Germline-derived CDR1 and CDR2 are DFQATT and SNEGSKA (reference sequence). V was trimmed by 0 bases and J by 1 base, leaving 9 bases between them. The CDR3 protein is CSARDSSQNTGELFF. Here the CDR3 DNA reads TGCAGTGCTAGAGATAGCAGCCAGAACACCGGGGAGCTGTTTTTT.

This clonotype has at least ten counts. The chain combines TRBV6-1 with TRBJ2-1; 7 bases fit TRBD2. This CDR3 has 14 residues. Germline V gives CDR1 MNHNS, CDR2 SASEGT. The V gene end was trimmed by 6 bases and the J gene end by 2 bases; junction bases not matched to a gene: 4. The CDR3: CASSERGTYNEQFF. The CDR3 DNA reads as TGTGCCAGCAGCGAGCGGGGTACCTACAATGAGCAGTTCTTC.

The chain is built from TRBV7-2 and TRBJ2-1; 10 positions match TRBD2. J lost 5 bases, V lost 0 bases, and 4 bases had no gene match. CDR1 and CDR2 (germline): SGHTA, FQGNSA. The CDR3 covers 16 residues. The CDR3 DNA is TGTGCCAGCAGCTTAGCCACTAGCGGGATACACAATGAGCAGTTCTTC. Translating it yields CASSLATSGIHNEQFF. Variable domain in full (rest from reference TRBV7-2 and TRBJ2-1): GAGVSQSPSNKVTEKGKDVELRCDPISGHTALYWYRQSLGQGLEFLIYFQGNSAPDKSGLPSDRFSAERTGGSVSTLTIQRTQQEDSAVYLCASSLATSGIHNEQFFGPGTRLTVL.

This clonotype was found a few times. This chain joins TRBV15 and TRBJ2-5; 7 nucleotides align to TRBD2. V was pared by 0 bases and J by 5 bases, with 9 bases of the junction left unmatched. The CDR3 contains 16 residues. Germline V gene data show CDR1 as LNHNV and CDR2 as YYDKDF (reference sequence). Here the CDR3 reads CATSRDFPGGYETQYF. CDR3 in DNA: TGTGCCACCAGCAGAGATTTCCCGGGAGGTTACGAGACCCAGTACTTC.

This clonotype was found many times. V and J are TRBV7-6 and TRBJ2-2; 7 bases fit TRBD2. CDR3 length: 15 amino acids. The V segment lost 4 bases and the J segment 2 bases; nucleotides outside the gene matches: 4. Germline-derived CDR1 and CDR2 are SGHVS and FNYEAQ. In DNA form, the CDR3 reads TGTGCCAGCAGCTCCCGACTAGCTAACACCGGGGAGCTGTTTTTT. Encoded protein: CASSSRLANTGELFF.

The chain employs TRBV12-5 and TRBJ2-7; D may be TRBD1 (6 bases). This CDR3 region has 13 residues. V was cut by 3 bases and J by 6 bases, with 12 bases left in between. Per the germline V gene, CDR1 is LGHNT and CDR2 is FRNRAP. In nucleotides, the CDR3 is TGTGCTAGTGGTTTTGTGGCCAGGGGCGAGCAGTACTTC. It codes for CASGFVARGEQYF. Based on the CDR3 plus reference TRBV12-5 and TRBJ2-7, the full variable domain is DARVTQTPRHKVTEMGQEVTMRCQPILGHNTVFWYRQTMMQGLELLAYFRNRAPLDDSGMPKDRFSAEMPDATLATLKIQPSEPRDSAVYFCASGFVARGEQYFGPGTRLTVT.

This rearrangement joins TRBV5-6 to TRBJ2-2, with 9 positions matching TRBD1. J lost 3 bases, V lost 3 bases, and 3 bases had no gene match. CDR1 and CDR2 (germline): SGHDT, YYEEEE. The CDR3 spans 15 residues. The CDR3 sequence: CASSSTGGDTGELFF. The CDR3 DNA reads as TGTGCCAGCAGCTCCACAGGGGGCGACACCGGGGAGCTGTTTTTT.

Worth noting for this clonotype: A read error may be the cause here, since a much bigger clone is one base away. The genes are TRBV28 and TRBJ1-5; no definite D call. The CDR3 consists of 12 residues. CDR1 and CDR2 from the germline V gene are MDHEN and SYDVKM. CDR3 coding DNA: TGTGTCAGCAGTTCCCTTACCGGGAGTCTGCATTTT. Translating it yields CVSSSLTGSLHF.

This clonotype came up a few times. The genes are TRBV24-1 and TRBJ2-2; D could derive from TRBD1 or TRBD2 (5 bases each). Trimming shortened V by 2 bases and J by 4 bases, and 10 bases separated the two germline ends. The V gene's germline CDR1 is KGHDR and CDR2 SFDVKD. The CDR3 sequence is 15 residues long. CDR3 DNA sequence: TGTGCCACCAGTGATTCGGGACGAAGCACCGGGGAGCTGTTTTTT. It codes for CATSDSGRSTGELFF.

CDR3 sequence: CASTFLATNEKLFF. CDR3 DNA sequence: TGCGCCAGCACCTTTCTGGCAACTAATGAAAAACTGTTTTTT. This chain uses TRBV4-1 with TRBJ1-4; D call uncertain. This CDR3 contains 14 residues. V was cut by 7 bases and J by 0 bases, with 9 bases left in between. Germline V gene sequence: CDR1 MGHRA, CDR2 YSYEKL.